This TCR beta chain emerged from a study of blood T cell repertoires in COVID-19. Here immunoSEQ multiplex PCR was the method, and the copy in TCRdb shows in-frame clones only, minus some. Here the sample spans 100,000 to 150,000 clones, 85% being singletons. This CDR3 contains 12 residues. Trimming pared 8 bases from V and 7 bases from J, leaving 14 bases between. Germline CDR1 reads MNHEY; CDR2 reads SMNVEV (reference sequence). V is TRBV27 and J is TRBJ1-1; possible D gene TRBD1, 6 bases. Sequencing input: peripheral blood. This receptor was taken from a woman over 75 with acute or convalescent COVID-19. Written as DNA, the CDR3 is TGTGCCAGCCAAGGCAGGGGCCTTGAAGCTTTCTTT. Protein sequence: CASQGRGLEAFF.